This T cell receptor beta chain was retrieved from a study of CD8+ T cells in alopecia areata. Study context: Patients received oral tofacitinib, 5 to 10 mg twice daily, for moderate-to-severe alopecia areata. Study-wide results and caveats: Clonality exceeded that of normal scalp in lesional scalp, most notably in alopecia totalis/universalis. Normal skin's resident alphabeta T cells are also sequenced in scalp samples.

Isolated RNA was reverse transcribed into cDNA used as the sequencing template. Produced via immunoSEQ multiplex PCR; TCRdb's table is partial and in-frame only. This sample has nearly 200,000 clones, with roughly 64% found just once. Of note for this clone: Antigen unknown.

The treatment was: oral pan-JAK inhibitor, 5-10 mg twice daily. V dropped 5 bases and J dropped 6; count of bases not matched to a gene: 4. The CDR3 loop spans 15 amino acids. Germline CDR1 reads MNHEY; CDR2 reads SVGAGI. This receptor was identified in a human donor with alopecia areata. The chain has TRBV6-5 and TRBJ2-1; 13 bases map to TRBD2. Here the sequenced sample was CD4+ T cells sorted from blood, taken at week 24, from a patient treated with tofacitinib. For the CDR3, the DNA is TGTGCCAGCAGTACCACTAGCGGGAGGGCCAATGAGCAGTTCTTC. Its translation: CASSTTSGRANEQFF.